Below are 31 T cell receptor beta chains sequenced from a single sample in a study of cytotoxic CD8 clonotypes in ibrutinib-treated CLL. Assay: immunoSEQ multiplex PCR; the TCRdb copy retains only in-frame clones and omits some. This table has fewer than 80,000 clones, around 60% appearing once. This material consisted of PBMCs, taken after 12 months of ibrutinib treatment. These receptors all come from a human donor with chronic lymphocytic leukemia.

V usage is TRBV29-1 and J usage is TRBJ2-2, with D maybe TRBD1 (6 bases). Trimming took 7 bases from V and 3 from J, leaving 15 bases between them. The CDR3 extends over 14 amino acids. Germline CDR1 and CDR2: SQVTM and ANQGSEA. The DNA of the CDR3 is TGCAGCGCGTCGCAGGGGACCTACACCGGGGAGCTGTTTTTT. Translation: CSASQGTYTGELFF.

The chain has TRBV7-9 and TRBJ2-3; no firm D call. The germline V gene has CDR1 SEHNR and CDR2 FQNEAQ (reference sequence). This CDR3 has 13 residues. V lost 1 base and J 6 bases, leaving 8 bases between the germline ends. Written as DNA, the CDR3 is TGTGCCAGCAGCTTAGGTTTGGCTGATACGCAGTATTTT. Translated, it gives CASSLGLADTQYF.

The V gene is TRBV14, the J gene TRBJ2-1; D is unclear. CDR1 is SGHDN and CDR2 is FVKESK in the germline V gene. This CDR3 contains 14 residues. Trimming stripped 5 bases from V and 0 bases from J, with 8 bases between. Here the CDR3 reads CASSARSSYNEQFF. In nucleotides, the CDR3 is TGTGCCAGCAGCGCACGGAGCTCCTACAATGAGCAGTTCTTC.

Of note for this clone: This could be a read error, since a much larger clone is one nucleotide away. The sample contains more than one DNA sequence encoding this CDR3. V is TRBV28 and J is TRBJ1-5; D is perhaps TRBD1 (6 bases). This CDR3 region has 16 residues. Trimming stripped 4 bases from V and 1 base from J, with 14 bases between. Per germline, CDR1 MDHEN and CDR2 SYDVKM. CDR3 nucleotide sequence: TGTGCCAGCAGTTCAGGGTGGGGGCGGAGCAATCAGCCCCAGCATTTT. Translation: CASSSGWGRSNQPQHF.

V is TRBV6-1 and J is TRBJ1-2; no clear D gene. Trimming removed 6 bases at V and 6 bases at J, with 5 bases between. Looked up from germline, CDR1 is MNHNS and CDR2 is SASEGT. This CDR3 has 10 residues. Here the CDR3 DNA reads TGTGCCAGCAGGAGGGATGGCTACACCTTC. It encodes CASRRDGYTF.

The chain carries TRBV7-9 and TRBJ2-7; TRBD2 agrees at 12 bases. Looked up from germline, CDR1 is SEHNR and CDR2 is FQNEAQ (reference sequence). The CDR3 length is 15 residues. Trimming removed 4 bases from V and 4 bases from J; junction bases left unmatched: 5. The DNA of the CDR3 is TGTGCCAGCAGCTCGCTAGCGGGAGGGCCATACGAGCAGTACTTC. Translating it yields CASSSLAGGPYEQYF. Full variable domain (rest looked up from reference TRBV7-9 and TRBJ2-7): DTGVSQNPRHKITKRGQNVTFRCDPISEHNRLYWYRQTLGQGPEFLTYFQNEAQLEKSRLLSDRFSAERPKGSFSTLEIQRTEQGDSAMYLCASSSLAGGPYEQYFGPGTRLTVT.

CDR3 sequence reads: CASSPMGLAGSYNEQFF. DNA of the CDR3: TGTGCCAGCAGTCCGATGGGACTAGCGGGGTCCTACAATGAGCAGTTCTTC. The chain links TRBV28 to TRBJ2-1; 13 nucleotides align to TRBD2. This CDR3 spans 17 amino acids. V trimming: 5 bases; J trimming: 1 base; junction bases outside the gene matches: 5. The germline V gene has CDR1 MDHEN and CDR2 SYDVKM.

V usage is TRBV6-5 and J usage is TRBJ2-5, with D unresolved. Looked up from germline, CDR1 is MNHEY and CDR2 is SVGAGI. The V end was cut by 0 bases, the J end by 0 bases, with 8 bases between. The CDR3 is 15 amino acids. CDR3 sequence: CASSYSVQNQETQYF. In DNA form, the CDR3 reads TGTGCCAGCAGTTACTCGGTTCAAAACCAAGAGACCCAGTACTTC.

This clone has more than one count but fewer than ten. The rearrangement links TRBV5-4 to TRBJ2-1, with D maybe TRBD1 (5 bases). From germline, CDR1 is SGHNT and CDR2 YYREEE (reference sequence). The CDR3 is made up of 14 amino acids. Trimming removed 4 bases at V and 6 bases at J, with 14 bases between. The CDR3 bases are TGTGCCAGCAGCCCCGAGCTGCAGGGCAATGAGCAGTTCTTC. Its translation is CASSPELQGNEQFF.

CDR3: CASSLGQGLLDTQYF. The CDR3 region has the DNA TGTGCCAGCAGCTTGGGACAGGGCTTGTTGGATACGCAGTATTTT. The V call is TRBV11-3, the J call TRBJ2-3; 9 bases are shared with TRBD1. This CDR3 has 15 residues. After removal of 3 bases from V and 6 bases from J, the junction contained 7 bases not matched to a gene. The V gene's germline CDR1 is SGHNT and CDR2 YENEEA.

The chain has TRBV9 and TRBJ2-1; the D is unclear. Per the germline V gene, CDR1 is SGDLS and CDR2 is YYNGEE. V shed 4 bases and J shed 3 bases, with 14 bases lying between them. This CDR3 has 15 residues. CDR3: CASSFHSQIYNEQFF. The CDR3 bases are TGTGCCAGCAGCTTTCATAGCCAAATCTACAATGAGCAGTTCTTC.

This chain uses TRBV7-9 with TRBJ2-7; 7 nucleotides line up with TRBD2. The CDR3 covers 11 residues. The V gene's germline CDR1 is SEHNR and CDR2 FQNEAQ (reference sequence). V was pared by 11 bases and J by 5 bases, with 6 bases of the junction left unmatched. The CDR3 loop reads CAGLERNEQYF. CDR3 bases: TGTGCCGGACTAGAACGGAACGAGCAGTACTTC.

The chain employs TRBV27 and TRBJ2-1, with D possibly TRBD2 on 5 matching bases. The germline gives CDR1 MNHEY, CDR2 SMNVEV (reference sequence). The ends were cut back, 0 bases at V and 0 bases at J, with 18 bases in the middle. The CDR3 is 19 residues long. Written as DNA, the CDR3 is TGTGCCAGCAGTTTATCCCGAAGCGGATCCACCTTCTCCTACAATGAGCAGTTCTTC. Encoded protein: CASSLSRSGSTFSYNEQFF.

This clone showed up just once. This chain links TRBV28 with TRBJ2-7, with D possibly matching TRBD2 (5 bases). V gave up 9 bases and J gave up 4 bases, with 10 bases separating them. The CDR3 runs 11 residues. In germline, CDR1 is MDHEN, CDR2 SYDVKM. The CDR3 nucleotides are TGTGCCAGTAGAGGGAATTACGAGCAGTACGTC. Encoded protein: CASRGNYEQYV.

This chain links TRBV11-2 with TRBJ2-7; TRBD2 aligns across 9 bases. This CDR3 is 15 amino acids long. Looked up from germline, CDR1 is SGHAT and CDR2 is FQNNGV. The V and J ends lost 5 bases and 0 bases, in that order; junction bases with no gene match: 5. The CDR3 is CASSSRTSVSYEQYF. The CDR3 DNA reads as TGTGCCAGCAGCAGCAGGACTAGCGTCTCCTACGAGCAGTACTTC.

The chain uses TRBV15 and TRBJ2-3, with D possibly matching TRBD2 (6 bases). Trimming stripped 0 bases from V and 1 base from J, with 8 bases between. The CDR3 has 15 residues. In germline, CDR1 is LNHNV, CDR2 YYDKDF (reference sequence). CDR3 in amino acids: CATSREASGTDTQYF. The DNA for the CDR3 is TGTGCCACCAGCAGAGAGGCTAGCGGCACAGATACGCAGTATTTT.

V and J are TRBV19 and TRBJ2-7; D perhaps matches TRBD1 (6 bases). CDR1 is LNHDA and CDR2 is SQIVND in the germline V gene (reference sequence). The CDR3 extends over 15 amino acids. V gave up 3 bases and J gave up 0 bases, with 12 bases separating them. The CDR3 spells CASSMSGQSSYEQYF. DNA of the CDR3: TGTGCCAGTAGTATGTCCGGACAGAGCTCCTACGAGCAGTACTTC.

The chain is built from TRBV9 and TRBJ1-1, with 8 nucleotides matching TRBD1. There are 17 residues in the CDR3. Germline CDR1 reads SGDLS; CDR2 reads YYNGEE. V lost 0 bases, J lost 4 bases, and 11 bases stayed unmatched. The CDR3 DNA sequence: TGTGCCAGCAGCGTAGGAACAGGGGGGCTTTTGGTCACTGAAGCTTTCTTT. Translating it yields CASSVGTGGLLVTEAFF. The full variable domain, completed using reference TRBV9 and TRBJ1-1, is DSGVTQTPKHLITATGQRVTLRCSPRSGDLSVYWYQQSLDQGLQFLIQYYNGEERAKGNILERFSAQQFPDLHSELNLSSLELGDSALYFCASSVGTGGLLVTEAFFGQGTRLTVV.

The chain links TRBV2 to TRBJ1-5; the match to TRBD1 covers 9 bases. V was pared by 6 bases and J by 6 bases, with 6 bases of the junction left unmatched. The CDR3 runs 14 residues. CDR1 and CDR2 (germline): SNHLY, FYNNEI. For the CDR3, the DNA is TGTGCCAGCAGCCCTAGGACAGGGGCTCAGCCCCAGCATTTT. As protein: CASSPRTGAQPQHF.

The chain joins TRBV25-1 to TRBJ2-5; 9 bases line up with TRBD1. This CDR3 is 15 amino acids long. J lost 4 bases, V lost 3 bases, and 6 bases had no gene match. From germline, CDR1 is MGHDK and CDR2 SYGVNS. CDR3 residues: CASSDNRGQGETQYF. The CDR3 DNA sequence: TGTGCCAGCAGTGACAACAGGGGGCAAGGAGAGACCCAGTACTTC.

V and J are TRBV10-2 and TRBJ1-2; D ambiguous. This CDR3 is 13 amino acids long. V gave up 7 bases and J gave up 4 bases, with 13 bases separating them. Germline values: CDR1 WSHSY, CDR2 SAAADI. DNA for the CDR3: TGCGCCAGCACCCCGGACGGTATCTATGGCTACACCTTC. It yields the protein CASTPDGIYGYTF.

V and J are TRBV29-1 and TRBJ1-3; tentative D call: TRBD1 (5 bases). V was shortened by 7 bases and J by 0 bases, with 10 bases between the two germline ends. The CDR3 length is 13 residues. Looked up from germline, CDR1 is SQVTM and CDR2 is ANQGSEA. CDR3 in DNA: TGCAGCGGGACAAGGAACTCTGGAAACACCATATATTTT. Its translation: CSGTRNSGNTIYF. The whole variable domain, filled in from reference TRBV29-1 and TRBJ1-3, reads SAVISQKPSRDICQRGTSLTIQCQVDSQVTMMFWYRQQPGQSLTLIATANQGSEATYESGFVIDKFPISRPNLTFSTLTVSNMSPEDSSIYLCSGTRNSGNTIYFGEGSWLTVV.

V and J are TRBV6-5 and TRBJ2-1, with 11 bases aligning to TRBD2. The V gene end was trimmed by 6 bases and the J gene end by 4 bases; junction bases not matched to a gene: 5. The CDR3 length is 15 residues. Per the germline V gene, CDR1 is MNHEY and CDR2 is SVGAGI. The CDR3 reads CASRPGLAEYNEQFF. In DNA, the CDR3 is TGTGCCAGCAGGCCGGGACTAGCGGAATACAATGAGCAGTTCTTC.

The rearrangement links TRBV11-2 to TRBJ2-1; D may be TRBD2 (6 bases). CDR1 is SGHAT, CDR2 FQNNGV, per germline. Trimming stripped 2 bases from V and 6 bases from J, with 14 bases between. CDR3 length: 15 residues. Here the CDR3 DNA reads TGTGCCAGCAGCTTACAAGCGGGTAGTTCCAATGAGCAGTTCTTC. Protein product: CASSLQAGSSNEQFF.

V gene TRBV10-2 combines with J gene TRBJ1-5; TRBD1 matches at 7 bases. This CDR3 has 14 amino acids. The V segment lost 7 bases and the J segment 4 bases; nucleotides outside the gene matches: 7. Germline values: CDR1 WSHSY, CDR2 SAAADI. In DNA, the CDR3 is TGCGCCAGCACCCCGGGACAGCTAAATCAGCCCCAGCATTTT. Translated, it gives CASTPGQLNQPQHF.

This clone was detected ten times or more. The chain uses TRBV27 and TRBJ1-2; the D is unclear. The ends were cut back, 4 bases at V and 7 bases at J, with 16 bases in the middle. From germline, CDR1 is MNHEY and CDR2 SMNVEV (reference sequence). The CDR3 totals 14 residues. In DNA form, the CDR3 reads TGTGCCAGCAGTTATTCAGGCCCAAGTAGTGGCTACACCTTC. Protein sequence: CASSYSGPSSGYTF.

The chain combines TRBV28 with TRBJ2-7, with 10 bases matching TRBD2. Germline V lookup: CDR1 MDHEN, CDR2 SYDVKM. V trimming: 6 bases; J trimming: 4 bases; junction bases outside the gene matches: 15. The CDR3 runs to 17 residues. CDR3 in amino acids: CASRERTSGNTRYEQYF. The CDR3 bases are TGTGCCAGCAGGGAACGCACTAGCGGGAATACACGGTACGAGCAGTACTTC.

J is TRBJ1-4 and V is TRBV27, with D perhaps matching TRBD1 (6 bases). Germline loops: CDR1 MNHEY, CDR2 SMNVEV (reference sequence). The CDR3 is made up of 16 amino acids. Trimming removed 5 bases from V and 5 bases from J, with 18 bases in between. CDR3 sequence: CASSTALGTINEKLFF. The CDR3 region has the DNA TGTGCCAGCAGTACCGCCCTCGGGACAATAAATGAAAAACTGTTTTTT.

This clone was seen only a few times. Here the CDR3 reads CASSAWGEQPQHF. The CDR3 DNA is TGTGCCAGCAGTGCCTGGGGGGAGCAGCCCCAGCATTTT. This rearrangement joins TRBV28 to TRBJ1-5; a weak D match, TRBD1 (5 bases). The CDR3 spans 13 residues. Trimming stripped 5 bases from V and 7 bases from J, with 12 bases between. Germline CDR1 reads MDHEN; CDR2 reads SYDVKM.

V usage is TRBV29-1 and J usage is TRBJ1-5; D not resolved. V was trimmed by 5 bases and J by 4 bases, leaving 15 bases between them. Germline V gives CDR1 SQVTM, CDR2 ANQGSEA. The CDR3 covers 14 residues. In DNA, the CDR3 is TGCAGCGTTTCCACGGCGCGGGGAAATCAGCCCCAGCATTTT. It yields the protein CSVSTARGNQPQHF.

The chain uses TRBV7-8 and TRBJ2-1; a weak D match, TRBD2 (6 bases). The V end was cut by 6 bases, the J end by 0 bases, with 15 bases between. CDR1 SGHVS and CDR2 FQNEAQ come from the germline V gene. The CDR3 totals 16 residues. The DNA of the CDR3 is TGTGCCAGCAGACCAGTGGGGGGTCACTCCTACAATGAGCAGTTCTTC. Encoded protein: CASRPVGGHSYNEQFF.